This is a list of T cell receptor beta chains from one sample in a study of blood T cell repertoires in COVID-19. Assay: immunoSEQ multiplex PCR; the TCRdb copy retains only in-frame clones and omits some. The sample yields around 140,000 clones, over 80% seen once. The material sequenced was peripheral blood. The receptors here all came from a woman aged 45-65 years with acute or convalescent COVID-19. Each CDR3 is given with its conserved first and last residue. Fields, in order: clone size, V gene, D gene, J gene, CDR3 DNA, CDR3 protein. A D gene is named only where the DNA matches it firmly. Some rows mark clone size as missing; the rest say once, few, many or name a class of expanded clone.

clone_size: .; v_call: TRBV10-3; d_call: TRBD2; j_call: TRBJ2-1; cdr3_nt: TGTGCCATCAGTGCCACCGGGACTAGCGGGGGGGCCCCCTACAATGAGCAGTTCTTC; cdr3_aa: CAISATGTSGGAPYNEQFF
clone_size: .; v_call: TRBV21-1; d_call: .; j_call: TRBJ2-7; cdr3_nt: TGTGCCAGCAGCAACGGGACAGCCTTAGGGCTGGACGAGCAGTACTTC; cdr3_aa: CASSNGTALGLDEQYF
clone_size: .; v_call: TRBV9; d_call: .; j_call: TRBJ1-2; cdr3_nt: TGTGCCAGCAGCCCCTTTGGGGAGGAAACAGGCTACACCTTC; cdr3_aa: CASSPFGEETGYTF
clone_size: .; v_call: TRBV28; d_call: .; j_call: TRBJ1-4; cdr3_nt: TGTGCCAGCAGTTTGGGCGCAGGGGTTAGGGAAAAACTGTTTTTT; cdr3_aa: CASSLGAGVREKLFF
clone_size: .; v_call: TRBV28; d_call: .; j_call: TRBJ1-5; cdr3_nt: TGTGCCAGCAGTCAGGGCGTAGGGACATCCAATCAGCCCCAGCATTTT; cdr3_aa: CASSQGVGTSNQPQHF
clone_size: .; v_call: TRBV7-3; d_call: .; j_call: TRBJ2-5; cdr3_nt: TGTGCCAGCAGCCTCTTCGGACTGTTTCAAGAGACCCAGTACTTC; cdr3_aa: CASSLFGLFQETQYF
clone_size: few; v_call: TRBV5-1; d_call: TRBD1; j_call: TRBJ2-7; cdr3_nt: TGCGCCAGCAGCTTTGGGACAGGGCTCCACGAGCAGTACTTC; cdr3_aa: CASSFGTGLHEQYF
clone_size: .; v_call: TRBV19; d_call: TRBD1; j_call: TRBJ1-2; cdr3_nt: TGTGCCAGTAGTGGCCTCAACAGGGGTGTGTATGGCTACACCTTC; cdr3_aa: CASSGLNRGVYGYTF
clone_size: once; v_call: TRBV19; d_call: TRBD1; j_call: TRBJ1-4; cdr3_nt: TGTGCCAGTAGTATAGCCAGGGGGGAAGAAAAACTGTTTTTT; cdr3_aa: CASSIARGEEKLFF
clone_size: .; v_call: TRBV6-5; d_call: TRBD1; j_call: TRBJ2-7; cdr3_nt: TGTGCCATTATCCGGGACAGTTCCTACGAGCAGTACTTC; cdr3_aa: CAIIRDSSYEQYF
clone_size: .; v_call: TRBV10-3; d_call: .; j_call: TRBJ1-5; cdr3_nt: TGTGCCATCAGTGAGTCTCAGGCGGGTCAGCCCCAGCATTTT; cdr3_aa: CAISESQAGQPQHF
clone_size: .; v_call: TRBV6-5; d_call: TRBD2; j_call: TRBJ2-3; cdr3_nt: TGTGCCAGCAGTACCCAGCGGGGGGCACGGACGCAGTATTTT; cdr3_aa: CASSTQRGARTQYF
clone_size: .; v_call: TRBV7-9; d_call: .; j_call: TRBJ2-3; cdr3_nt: TGTGCCAGCAGAGCTTCGGATACGCAGTATTTT; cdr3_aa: CASRASDTQYF
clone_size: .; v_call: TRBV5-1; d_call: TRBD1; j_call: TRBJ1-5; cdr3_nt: TGCGCCAGCAGCTCGACAGGGAATCAGCCCCAGCATTTT; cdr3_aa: CASSSTGNQPQHF
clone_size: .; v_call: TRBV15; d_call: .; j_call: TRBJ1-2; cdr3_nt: TGTGCCACCAGTCGGTCGGGGGGCTACACCTTC; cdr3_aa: CATSRSGGYTF
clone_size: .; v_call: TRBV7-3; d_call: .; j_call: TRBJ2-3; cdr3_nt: TGTGCCACCGCGCTAGGGGGATCCACAGATACGCAGTATTTT; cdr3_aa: CATALGGSTDTQYF
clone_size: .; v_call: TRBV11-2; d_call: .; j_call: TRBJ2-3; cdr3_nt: TGTGCCAGCAGCTTAGCAGGGCGGGGCTCAGATACGCAGTATTTT; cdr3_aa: CASSLAGRGSDTQYF
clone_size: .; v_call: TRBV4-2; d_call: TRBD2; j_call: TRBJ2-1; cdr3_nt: TGTGCCAGCAGCACTAATAGCGGGAGGGCCTCTGAGCAGTTCTTC; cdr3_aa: CASSTNSGRASEQFF
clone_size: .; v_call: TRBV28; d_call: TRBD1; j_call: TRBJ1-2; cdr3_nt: TGTGCCAGCAGTTCCCTGGACAGGGGGAAAAACTATGGCTACACCTTC; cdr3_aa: CASSSLDRGKNYGYTF
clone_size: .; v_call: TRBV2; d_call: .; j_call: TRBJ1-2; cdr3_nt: TGTGCCAGCAACAACGGAGTCTTGAACTATGGCTACACCTTC; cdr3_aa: CASNNGVLNYGYTF
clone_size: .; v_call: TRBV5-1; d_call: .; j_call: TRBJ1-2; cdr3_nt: TGCGCCAGCAGCACAAACAGGATTAACTATGGCTACACCTTC; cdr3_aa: CASSTNRINYGYTF
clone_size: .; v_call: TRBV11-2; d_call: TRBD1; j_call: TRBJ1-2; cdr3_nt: TGTGCCAGCAGCTTTATCGACAGGGGCTATGGCTACACCTTC; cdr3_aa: CASSFIDRGYGYTF
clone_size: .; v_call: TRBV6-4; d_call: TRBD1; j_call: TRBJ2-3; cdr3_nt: TGTGCCAGCAGCCGGGACAGGGGGATGGTAGATACGCAGTATTTT; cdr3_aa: CASSRDRGMVDTQYF
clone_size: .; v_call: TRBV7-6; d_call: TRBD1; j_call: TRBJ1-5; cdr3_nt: TGTGCCAGCAGCCTAGGGACAGATTACAGCAATCAGCCCCAGCATTTT; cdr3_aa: CASSLGTDYSNQPQHF
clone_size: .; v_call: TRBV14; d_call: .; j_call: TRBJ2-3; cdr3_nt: TGTGCCAGCAGAGGAGCGCCCTACACAGATACGCAGTATTTT; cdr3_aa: CASRGAPYTDTQYF
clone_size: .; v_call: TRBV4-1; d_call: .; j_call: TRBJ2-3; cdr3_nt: TGCGCCAGCAGAACGACCGAAGGAGGGGATACGCAGTATTTT; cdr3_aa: CASRTTEGGDTQYF
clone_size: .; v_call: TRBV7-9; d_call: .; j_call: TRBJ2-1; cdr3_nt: TGTGCCAGCAGCGATCAGGGTGGTGAGCAGTTCTTC; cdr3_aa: CASSDQGGEQFF
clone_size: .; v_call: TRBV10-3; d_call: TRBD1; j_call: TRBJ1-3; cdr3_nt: TGTGCCATCAGTCCAGGGGGCTCTGGAAACACCATATATTTT; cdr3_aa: CAISPGGSGNTIYF
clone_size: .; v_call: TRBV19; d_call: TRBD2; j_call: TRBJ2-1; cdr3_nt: TGTGCCAGTAGTATAACCCAGCGGGGGAGCAATGAGCAGTTCTTC; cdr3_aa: CASSITQRGSNEQFF
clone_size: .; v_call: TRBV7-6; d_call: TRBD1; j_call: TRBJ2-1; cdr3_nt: TGTGCCAGCAGCTACCGGACAGGGACCTACAATGAGCAGTTCTTC; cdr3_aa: CASSYRTGTYNEQFF
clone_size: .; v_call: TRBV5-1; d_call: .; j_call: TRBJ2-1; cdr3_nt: TGCGCCAGCAGCTTCCATGTCGGGTTCCCCCTGAATGAGCAGTTCTTC; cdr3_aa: CASSFHVGFPLNEQFF
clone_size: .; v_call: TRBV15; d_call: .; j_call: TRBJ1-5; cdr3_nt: TGTGCCACCAGCAGAGTATCGGTTCTTCAGCCCCAGCATTTT; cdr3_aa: CATSRVSVLQPQHF
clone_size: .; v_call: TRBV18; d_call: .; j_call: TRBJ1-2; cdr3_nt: TGTGCCAGCTCACCGGGCAGGGAGGATGGCTACACCTTC; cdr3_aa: CASSPGREDGYTF
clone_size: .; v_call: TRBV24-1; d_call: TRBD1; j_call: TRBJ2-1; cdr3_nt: TGTGCCACCAGTGACACGGGACAGGGGGGCCGACAGTTCTTC; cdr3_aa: CATSDTGQGGRQFF
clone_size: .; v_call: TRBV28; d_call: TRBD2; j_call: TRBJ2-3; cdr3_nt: TGTGCCAGCAGTTTTGGTCTAGCGGGGTGGACAGATACGCAGTATTTT; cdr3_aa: CASSFGLAGWTDTQYF
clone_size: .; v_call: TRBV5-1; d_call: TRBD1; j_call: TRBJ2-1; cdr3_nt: TGCGCCAGCAGCTTGACCGGGACAGGACTTTACAATGAGCAGTTCTTC; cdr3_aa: CASSLTGTGLYNEQFF
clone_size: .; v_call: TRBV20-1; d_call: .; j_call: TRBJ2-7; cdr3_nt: TGCAGTGCGGGGGCCCACGAGCAGTACTTC; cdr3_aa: CSAGAHEQYF
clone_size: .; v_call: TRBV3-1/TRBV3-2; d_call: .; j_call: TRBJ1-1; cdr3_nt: TGTGCCAGCAGCCCCATTCAGGGCCCTGAAGCTTTCTTT; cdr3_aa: CASSPIQGPEAFF
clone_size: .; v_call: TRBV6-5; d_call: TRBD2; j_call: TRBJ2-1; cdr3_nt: TGTGCCAGCAGTTACACTAGCGGGGGGGCAAATGAGCAGTTCTTC; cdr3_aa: CASSYTSGGANEQFF
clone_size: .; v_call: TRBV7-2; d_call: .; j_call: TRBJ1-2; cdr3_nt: TGTGCCAGCAGCTTAGATCGGCAGGGTCATGGCTACACCTTC; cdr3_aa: CASSLDRQGHGYTF
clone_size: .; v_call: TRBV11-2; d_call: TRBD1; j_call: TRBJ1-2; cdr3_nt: TGTGCCAGCAGCTCGTGGACAGGGACTAACTATGGCTACACCTTC; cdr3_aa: CASSSWTGTNYGYTF
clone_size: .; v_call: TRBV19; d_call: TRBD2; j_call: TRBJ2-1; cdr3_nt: TGTGCCAGTAGTTCCCCCGGGACTAGCGGGAGAGGTGAGCAGTTCTTC; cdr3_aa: CASSSPGTSGRGEQFF
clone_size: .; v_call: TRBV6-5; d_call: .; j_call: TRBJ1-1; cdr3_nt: TGTGCCAGCGGGTCGGTTGTGGGGGGTACTGAAGCTTTCTTT; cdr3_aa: CASGSVVGGTEAFF
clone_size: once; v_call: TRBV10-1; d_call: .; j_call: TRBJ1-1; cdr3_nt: TGCGCCAGCAGGGACAGCGGGAACACTGAAGCTTTCTTT; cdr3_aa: CASRDSGNTEAFF
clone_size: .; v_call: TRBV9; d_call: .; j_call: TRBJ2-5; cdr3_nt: TGTGCCAGCAGCTTGTCTAGACTGGGAGAGACCCAGTACTTC; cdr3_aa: CASSLSRLGETQYF
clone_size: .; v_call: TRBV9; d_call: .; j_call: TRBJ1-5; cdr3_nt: TGTGCCAGCAGCGTAGGTGGAGGGCTGGGGCAGCCCCAGCATTTT; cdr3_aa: CASSVGGGLGQPQHF
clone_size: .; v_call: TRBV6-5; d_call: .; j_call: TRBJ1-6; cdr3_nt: TGTGCCAGCAGTTACGACAGACAAACTTATAATTCACCCCTCCACTTT; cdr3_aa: CASSYDRQTYNSPLHF
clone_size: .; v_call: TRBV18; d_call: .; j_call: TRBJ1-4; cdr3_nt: TGTGCCAGCTCACCGGGACTTAATGAAAAACTGTTTTTT; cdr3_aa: CASSPGLNEKLFF
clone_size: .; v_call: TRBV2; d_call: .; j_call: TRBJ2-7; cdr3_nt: TGTGCCAGCAGTTTTGATAGTCAGGGCCCCTACGAGCAGTACTTC; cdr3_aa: CASSFDSQGPYEQYF
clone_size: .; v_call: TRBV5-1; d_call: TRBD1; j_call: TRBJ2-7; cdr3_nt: TGCGCCAGCAGCTTTGGGACAGGCTATTACGAGCAGTACTTC; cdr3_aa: CASSFGTGYYEQYF
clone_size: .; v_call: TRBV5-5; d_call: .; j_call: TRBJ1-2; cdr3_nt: TGTGCCAGCAGCTTGAGGCTTCAAGACAGCAGAAACTATGGCTACACCTTC; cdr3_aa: CASSLRLQDSRNYGYTF
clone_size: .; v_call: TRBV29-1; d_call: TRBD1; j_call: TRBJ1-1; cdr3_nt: TGCAGCGTTGAAAAGGGACAGGGAACATTGAACACTGAAGCTTTCTTT; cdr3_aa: CSVEKGQGTLNTEAFF
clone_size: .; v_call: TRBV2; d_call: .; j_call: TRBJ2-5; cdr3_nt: TGTGCCAGCAGTCCCCCTAGCCACCAAGAGACCCAGTACTTC; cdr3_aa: CASSPPSHQETQYF
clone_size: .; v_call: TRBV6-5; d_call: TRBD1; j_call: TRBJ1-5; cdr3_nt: TGTGCCAGCAGTCGAACAGGGGTTCAGCCCCAGCATTTT; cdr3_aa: CASSRTGVQPQHF
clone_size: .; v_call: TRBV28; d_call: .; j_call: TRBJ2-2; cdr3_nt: TGTGCCAGCACGGACACCGGGGAGCTGTTTTTT; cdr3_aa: CASTDTGELFF
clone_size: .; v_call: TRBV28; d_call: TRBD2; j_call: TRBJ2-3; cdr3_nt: TGTGCCAGCAGTTTCGGGGGGTCCACAGATACGCAGTATTTT; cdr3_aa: CASSFGGSTDTQYF
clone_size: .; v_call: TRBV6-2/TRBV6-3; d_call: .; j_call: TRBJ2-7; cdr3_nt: TGTGCCAGCAGTTACTCACCGGGAGCCTACGAGCAGTACTTC; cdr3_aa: CASSYSPGAYEQYF
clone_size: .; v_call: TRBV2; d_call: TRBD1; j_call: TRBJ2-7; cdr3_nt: TGTGCCAGCAGTGTACAGGGGGCTCCCTACGAGCAGTACTTC; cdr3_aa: CASSVQGAPYEQYF
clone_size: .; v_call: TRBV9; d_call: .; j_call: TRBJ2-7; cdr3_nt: TGTGCCAGCGGAGGGGGAGGGCCCTCCTACGAGCAGTACTTC; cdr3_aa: CASGGGGPSYEQYF
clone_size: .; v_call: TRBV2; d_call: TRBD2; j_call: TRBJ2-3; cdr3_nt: TGTGCCAGCAGTGGAGGCGGGAGGGGGACAGATACGCAGTATTTT; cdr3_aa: CASSGGGRGTDTQYF